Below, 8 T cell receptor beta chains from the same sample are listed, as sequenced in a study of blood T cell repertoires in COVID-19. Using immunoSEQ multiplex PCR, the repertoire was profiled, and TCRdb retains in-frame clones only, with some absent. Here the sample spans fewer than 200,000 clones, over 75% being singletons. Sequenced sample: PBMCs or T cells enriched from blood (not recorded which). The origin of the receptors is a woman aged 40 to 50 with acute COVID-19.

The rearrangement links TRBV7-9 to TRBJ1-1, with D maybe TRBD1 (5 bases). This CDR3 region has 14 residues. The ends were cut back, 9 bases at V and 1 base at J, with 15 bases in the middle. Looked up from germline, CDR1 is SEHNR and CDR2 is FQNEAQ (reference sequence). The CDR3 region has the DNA TGTGCCAGTTCAATCCTCCAGGGGAACACTGAAGCTTTCTTT. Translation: CASSILQGNTEAFF.

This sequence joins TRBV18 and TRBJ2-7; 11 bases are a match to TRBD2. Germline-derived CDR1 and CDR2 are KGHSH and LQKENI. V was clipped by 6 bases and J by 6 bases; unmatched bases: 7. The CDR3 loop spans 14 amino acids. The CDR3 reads CASSEVGTSGEQYV. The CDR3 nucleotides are TGTGCCAGCTCGGAAGTGGGGACTAGCGGCGAGCAGTACGTC.

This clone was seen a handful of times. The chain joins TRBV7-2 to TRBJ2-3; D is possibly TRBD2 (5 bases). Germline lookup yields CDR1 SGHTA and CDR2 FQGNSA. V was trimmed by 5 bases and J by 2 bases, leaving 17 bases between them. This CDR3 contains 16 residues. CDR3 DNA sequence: TGTGCCAGCAGCCAACACCTGACTAATCCCACAGATACGCAGTATTTT. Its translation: CASSQHLTNPTDTQYF.

DNA for the CDR3: TGTGCCAGCAGCCCCAGCGGACAGCCTAACTATGGCTACACCTTC. This translates into CASSPSGQPNYGYTF. The chain uses TRBV7-8 and TRBJ1-2, with a tentative D call TRBD1 (6 bases). The V end lost 5 bases, the J end lost 0 bases, and 13 bases lay between the germline ends. The CDR3 contains 15 residues. Per germline, CDR1 SGHVS and CDR2 FQNEAQ.

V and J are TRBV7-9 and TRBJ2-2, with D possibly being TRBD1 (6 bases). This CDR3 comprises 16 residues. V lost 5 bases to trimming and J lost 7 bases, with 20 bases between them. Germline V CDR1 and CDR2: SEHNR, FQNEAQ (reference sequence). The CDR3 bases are TGTGCCAGCAGCCCACGACCTGGGGGCGAACACGGGGAGCTGTTTTTT. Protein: CASSPRPGGEHGELFF.

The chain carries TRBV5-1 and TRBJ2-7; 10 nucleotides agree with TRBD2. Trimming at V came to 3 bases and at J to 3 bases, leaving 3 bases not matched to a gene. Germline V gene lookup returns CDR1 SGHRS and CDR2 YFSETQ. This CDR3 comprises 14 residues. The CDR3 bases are TGCGCCAGCAGCTCATCTAGCGGGAGCTACGAGCAGTACTTC. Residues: CASSSSSGSYEQYF.

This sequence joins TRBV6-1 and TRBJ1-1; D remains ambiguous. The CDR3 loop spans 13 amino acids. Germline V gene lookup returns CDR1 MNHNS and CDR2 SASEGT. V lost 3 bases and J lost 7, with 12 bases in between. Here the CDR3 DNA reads TGTGCCAGCAGTGAGACTTTCAGAAATGAAGCTTTCTTT. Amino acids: CASSETFRNEAFF.

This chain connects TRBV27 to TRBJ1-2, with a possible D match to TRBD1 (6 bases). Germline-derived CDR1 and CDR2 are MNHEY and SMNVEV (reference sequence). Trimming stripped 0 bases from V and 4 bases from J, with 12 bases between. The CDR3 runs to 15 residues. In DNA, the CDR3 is TGTGCCAGCAGTTTATCGCCGGACAGAAGCTATGGCTACACCTTC. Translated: CASSLSPDRSYGYTF.